What follows are 11 T cell receptor beta chains derived from one specimen sequenced in a study of T cells in Graves' hyperthyroidism and ophthalmopathy. Amplification of TCR beta CDR3 regions used RNA as the template. Carried out on the TCR CDR3, a first-round RT-PCR used the HTBI primer set. TCRdb itself ran the multiplex PCR reads through MiXCR, one entry per CDR3 protein. The data contain about 600,000 distinct CDR3 sequences, 16% of them singletons. The sample taken for sequencing was blood. These receptors all come from a middle-aged woman with Graves' ophthalmopathy.

This clonotype appeared many times. The genes are TRBV12-3 or TRBV12-4 and TRBJ2-7, with a weak D call TRBD1 (5 bases). This CDR3 has 13 residues. The germline V and J ends were trimmed by 5 bases and 5 bases, with 13 bases remaining between them. The CDR3 is CASSIRVRNEQYF. The CDR3 DNA follows: TGTGCCAGCAGTATCAGGGTCAGGAACGAGCAGTACTTC.

Ten or more counts support this clonotype. This chain uses TRBV12-3 or TRBV12-4 with TRBJ1-1; D unresolved. This CDR3 is 12 amino acids long. Trimming removed 1 base from V and 5 bases from J, with 5 bases in between. CDR3 protein: CASSLGYTEAFF. CDR3 bases: TGTGCCAGCAGTTTAGGGTATACTGAAGCTTTCTTT.

The J gene is TRBJ2-3, the V gene TRBV30, with 8 bases lining up with TRBD2. J gave up 5 bases and V 0 bases, and 4 bases lay outside the gene matches. The CDR3 spans 14 residues. Germline V lookup: CDR1 GTSNPN, CDR2 SVGIG (reference sequence). The CDR3 loop reads CAWSVPGGRDTQYF. As DNA, the CDR3 is TGTGCCTGGAGTGTGCCGGGGGGGCGAGATACGCAGTATTTT.

This clonotype was seen at least ten times. The V call is TRBV28, the J call TRBJ1-5; D unclear. CDR1 and CDR2 from the germline V gene are MDHEN and SYDVKM. Between the trimmed V and J ends, which lost 5 bases and 3 bases, there was a span of 11 bases. The CDR3 extends over 14 amino acids. The CDR3 is CASSKRALNQPQHF. The CDR3 DNA sequence: TGTGCCAGCAGTAAGCGGGCACTCAATCAGCCCCAGCATTTT.

This clonotype was counted between two and nine times. J is TRBJ2-3 and V is TRBV5-6, with unresolved D. The CDR3 runs 14 residues. The V gene's germline CDR1 is SGHDT and CDR2 YYEEEE. V was cut by 4 bases and J by 2 bases, with 11 bases left in between. This CDR3 is CASSPREITDTQYF. For the CDR3, the DNA is TGTGCCAGCAGCCCCCGTGAGATCACAGATACGCAGTATTTT.

This clonotype was recorded at least ten times. The chain combines TRBV6-1 with TRBJ2-3; the D call may be TRBD1 or TRBD2 (5 bases each). The CDR3 length is 15 residues. The V gene lost 3 bases and the J gene lost 7 bases, with 17 bases spanning the gap. The V gene's germline CDR1 is MNHNS and CDR2 SASEGT. This chain's CDR3 is CASSDGTLFLYTQYF. The CDR3 nucleotides read TGTGCCAGCAGTGACGGGACCCTCTTCTTATATACGCAGTATTTT.

The CDR3 loop reads CASSIDQRSNQPQHF. The CDR3, as DNA: TGTGCCAGTAGTATAGATCAAAGGAGCAATCAGCCCCAGCATTTT. The chain combines TRBV19 with TRBJ1-5, with unresolved D. The germline V and J ends were trimmed by 0 bases and 1 base, with 7 bases remaining between them. This CDR3 has 15 amino acids. Germline V gene sequence: CDR1 LNHDA, CDR2 SQIVND (reference sequence).

This clonotype was found a few times. This sequence joins TRBV28 and TRBJ2-3, with a weak D call TRBD1 (5 bases). This CDR3 contains 15 residues. CDR1 and CDR2 (germline): MDHEN, SYDVKM. V gave up 2 bases and J gave up 2 bases, with 11 bases separating them. CDR3 sequence reads: CASSLAAGITDTQYF. In nucleotides, the CDR3 is TGTGCCAGCAGTTTAGCGGCAGGGATCACAGATACGCAGTATTTT.

This clonotype was picked up a small number of times. This chain links TRBV15 with TRBJ2-7; a weak D match, TRBD1 (5 bases). Trimming cost V 1 base and J 4 bases, with 11 bases left between them. The CDR3 has 14 amino acids. Germline V CDR1 and CDR2: LNHNV, YYDKDF (reference sequence). In DNA form, the CDR3 reads TGTGCCACCAGCAGAGGATCTCAGGGATACGAGCAGTACTTC. Translation: CATSRGSQGYEQYF.

About this clonotype: A much more abundant neighbour one base away suggests this may be a read error. The chain has TRBV5-1 and TRBJ2-1, with D unresolved. Trimming removed 0 bases at V and 3 bases at J, with 13 bases between. This CDR3 is 16 amino acids long. Per germline, CDR1 SGHRS and CDR2 YFSETQ. CDR3 sequence (DNA): TGCGCCAGCAGCTTGGCCGTGACACTGAACTACAATGAGCAGTTCTTC. Translating gives CASSLAVTLNYNEQFF.

Only a few counts were recorded for this clonotype. The chain couples TRBV10-3 to TRBJ2-7, with TRBD2 matching 9 bases. The V and J ends lost 2 bases and 5 bases, in that order; junction bases with no gene match: 7. CDR3 size: 15 residues. The germline gives CDR1 ENHRY, CDR2 SYGVKD. CDR3 in amino acids: CAISEGPGLAHEQYF. In DNA form, the CDR3 reads TGTGCCATCAGTGAGGGGCCGGGACTAGCCCACGAGCAGTACTTC.